One and the same sample provided the 28 T cell receptor beta chains below, sequenced in a study of human T cells and chemical hapten exposure. The time point: patch test 3, about 24 weeks after DPC sensitization. Stated treatment: therapeutic diphenylcyclopropenone sensitization with weekly scalp DPC. TCRdb re-analysed the RACE reads in MiXCR, keeping a single row per CDR3 protein. The sample carries over 55,000 distinct CDR3 sequences, 11% recorded once. The specimen comprised whole blood, sampled in connection with sensitization to the hapten diphenylcyclopropenone (DPC). These receptors were taken from a woman aged 45-65 years with alopecia areata. Some clones in this sample may be carry-over from other donors' samples.

This clonotype was found many times. This chain uses TRBV7-8 with TRBJ2-3; D is unresolved. Germline V lookup: CDR1 SGHVS, CDR2 FQNEAQ. CDR3 length equals 13 residues. Trimming took off 1 base at V and 0 bases at J, with 2 bases between the two ends. In DNA, the CDR3 is TGTGCCAGCAGCTTAGTCAGCACAGATACGCAGTATTTT. This gives the protein CASSLVSTDTQYF.

The chain has TRBV7-2 and TRBJ2-1; no firm D call. Trimming took off 1 base at V and 14 bases at J, with 9 bases between the two ends. The CDR3 runs 11 residues. The V gene's germline CDR1 is SGHTA and CDR2 FQGNSA. In DNA form, the CDR3 reads TGTGCCAGCAGCTTAGAAACGAACAAGTTCTTC. It codes for CASSLETNKFF.

This clonotype appeared many times. This chain joins TRBV2 and TRBJ1-5; D is possibly TRBD1 (6 bases). From germline, CDR1 is SNHLY and CDR2 FYNNEI. This CDR3 is 15 amino acids long. V was cut by 2 bases and J by 0 bases, with 8 bases left in between. The CDR3 DNA reads TGTGCCAGCAGTGAATTAGGGGGTAGCAATCAGCCCCAGCATTTT. Its translation is CASSELGGSNQPQHF.

The gene calls are TRBV20-1 and TRBJ1-2, with D unclear. Germline CDR1 and CDR2: DFQATT and SNEGSKA (reference sequence). The CDR3 sequence is 8 residues long. The CDR3 bases are TGCAGCCTATTAGGCTACACCTTC. This sequence encodes CSLLGYTF.

The rearrangement joins TRBV2 to TRBJ2-4; D is possibly TRBD2 (5 bases). The CDR3 runs 15 residues. Germline values: CDR1 SNHLY, CDR2 FYNNEI. The V end lost 3 bases, the J end lost 0 bases, and 9 bases lay between the germline ends. CDR3: CASSDERLAKNIQYF. The CDR3 DNA follows: TGTGCCAGCAGTGATGAGCGGCTAGCCAAAAACATTCAGTACTTC.

This clonotype has just a few counts. The chain carries TRBV28 and TRBJ1-5; a weak D match, TRBD1 (5 bases). Trimming pared 7 bases from V and 1 base from J, leaving 14 bases between. The CDR3 spans 15 residues. The V gene's germline CDR1 is MDHEN and CDR2 SYDVKM. Here the CDR3 DNA reads TGTGCCAGCATGAGGGGCATTGGGAGCAATCAGCCCCAGCATTTT. Its translation: CASMRGIGSNQPQHF.

In its sample, this clonotype was seen many times. The V and J genes are TRBV18 and TRBJ2-1; D gene unclear. This CDR3 comprises 14 residues. The germline V and J ends were trimmed by 3 bases and 0 bases, with 6 bases remaining between them. Per germline, CDR1 KGHSH and CDR2 LQKENI. This chain's CDR3 is CASSPLSSYNEQFF. CDR3 in DNA: TGTGCCAGCTCACCGTTAAGCTCCTACAATGAGCAGTTCTTC.

The chain combines TRBV3-1 with TRBJ2-7; possible D gene TRBD1, 5 bases. The CDR3 runs 12 residues. CDR1 is LGHDT and CDR2 is YNNKEL in the germline V gene (reference sequence). Trimming pared 3 bases from V and 7 bases from J, leaving 10 bases between. CDR3 region: CASSQSKGEQYF. For the CDR3, the DNA is TGTGCCAGCAGCCAGTCAAAGGGGGAGCAGTACTTC.

This clonotype was detected only a few times. This chain connects TRBV12-3 or TRBV12-4 to TRBJ1-5; D not certain. CDR3 size: 17 residues. V was shortened by 2 bases and J by 0 bases, with 14 bases between the two germline ends. The CDR3 protein is CASSLSPQTYSNQPQHF. DNA of the CDR3: TGTGCCAGCAGTTTATCCCCCCAGACTTATAGCAATCAGCCCCAGCATTTT.

The CDR3 coding sequence is TGCAGCGTTGATGACAGCGCGAACACTGAAGCTTTCTTT. Its translation is CSVDDSANTEAFF. The chain couples TRBV29-1 to TRBJ1-1; a possible D gene is TRBD1 (5 bases). Trimming stripped 3 bases from V and 1 base from J, with 9 bases between. CDR1 and CDR2 (germline): SQVTM, ANQGSEA. The CDR3 contains 13 residues.

This clonotype was detected ten times or more. This chain links TRBV12-3 or TRBV12-4 with TRBJ2-7; the D gene is possibly TRBD2 (5 bases). The CDR3 covers 15 residues. The V end lost 5 bases, the J end lost 9 bases, and 23 bases lay between the germline ends. This chain's CDR3 is CASSINPGRRTTQYF. The CDR3 DNA reads TGTGCCAGCAGTATCAATCCCGGCAGGAGGACCACGCAGTACTTC.

This clonotype was observed many times. The chain uses TRBV7-9 and TRBJ2-1; 9 bases are shared with TRBD1. Losses at the gene ends were 5 bases for V and 7 bases for J; bases not matched to a gene: 6. There are 14 residues in the CDR3. CDR1 and CDR2 (germline): SEHNR, FQNEAQ (reference sequence). CDR3 DNA sequence: TGTGCCAGCAGCCTCCCGGGGACAGGGAATGAGCAGTTCTTC. Translated: CASSLPGTGNEQFF.

The gene calls are TRBV12-3 or TRBV12-4 and TRBJ1-1; 7 positions agree with TRBD1. CDR3 length: 17 amino acids. Germline trimming cut 5 bases from V and 4 bases from J; bases unmatched to any gene: 16. CDR3 residues: CASSRNRGAMGGTEAFF. The CDR3 nucleotides are TGTGCCAGCAGTCGAAACAGGGGCGCGATGGGGGGCACTGAAGCTTTCTTT.

The V and J genes are TRBV3-1 and TRBJ2-7, with D possibly being TRBD2 (5 bases). The V gene lost 0 bases and the J gene lost 7 bases, with 10 bases spanning the gap. This CDR3 spans 13 amino acids. CDR1 LGHDT and CDR2 YNNKEL come from the germline V gene (reference sequence). This chain's CDR3 is CASSQELRREQYF. The CDR3 DNA is TGTGCCAGCAGCCAAGAGCTCAGGAGGGAGCAGTACTTC.

This clonotype was recorded at least ten times. The rearrangement links TRBV18 to TRBJ1-4, with a tentative D call TRBD1 (5 bases). The germline CDR1 and CDR2 sequences are KGHSH and LQKENI. The CDR3 extends over 13 amino acids. V lost 3 bases, J lost 8 bases, and 10 bases lay in between. The CDR3 protein is CASSPQGAEKLFF. CDR3 DNA sequence: TGTGCCAGCTCACCTCAAGGGGCCGAAAAACTGTTTTTT.

In its sample, this clonotype was seen a few times. This chain joins TRBV7-2 and TRBJ2-5; possible D gene TRBD1, 6 bases. Germline CDR1 SGHTA, CDR2 FQGNSA. The CDR3 spans 13 residues. The V and J ends lost 6 bases and 1 base respectively, with 9 bases between them. The CDR3 here is CASSRQVQETQYF. Written as DNA, the CDR3 is TGTGCCAGCAGTAGACAGGTCCAAGAGACCCAGTACTTC.

The chain carries TRBV12-3 or TRBV12-4 and TRBJ1-1; D is undetermined. The germline V and J ends were trimmed by 5 bases and 6 bases, with 16 bases remaining between them. The CDR3 covers 14 residues. CDR3 bases: TGTGCCAGCAGTCCCACCGATACTGGGGCTGAAGCTTTCTTT. It specifies CASSPTDTGAEAFF.

V and J are TRBV28 and TRBJ1-2, with D tentatively TRBD1 (6 bases). The V gene's germline CDR1 is MDHEN and CDR2 SYDVKM. CDR3 length: 14 amino acids. Trimming took off 7 bases at V and 8 bases at J, with 20 bases between the two ends. CDR3 protein: CASTPLPTGDGYTF. Written as DNA, the CDR3 is TGTGCCAGCACCCCACTACCGACAGGAGACGGCTACACCTTC.

In this sample, this clonotype turned up a few times. CDR3 residues: CASSWGTGHEKLFF. CDR3 in DNA: TGCGCCAGCAGCTGGGGGACGGGACATGAAAAACTGTTTTTT. The chain joins TRBV5-1 to TRBJ1-4; weak D call: TRBD1 (5 bases). The CDR3 length is 14 residues. The germline V gene has CDR1 SGHRS and CDR2 YFSETQ. V lost 3 bases and J 6 bases, leaving 12 bases between the germline ends.

Worth noting for this clonotype: A much larger clone differs from this one at a single base, so this may be a read error. J is TRBJ1-6 and V is TRBV14, with 10 bases that match TRBD1. This CDR3 is 15 amino acids long. The germline CDR1 and CDR2 sequences are SGHDN and FVKESK. CDR3 nucleotides: TGTGCCAGCGGCCAAGGACAGGGGGTGGGATCACCCCTCCACTTT. This translates into CASGQGQGVGSPLHF.

The table lists this clonotype with many counts. The CDR3 spells CSATRGLGDEKLFF. In DNA, the CDR3 is TGCAGTGCTACCAGGGGGCTGGGAGATGAAAAACTGTTTTTT. The chain carries TRBV20-1 and TRBJ1-4; 8 nucleotides match TRBD1. The CDR3 sequence is 14 residues long. Germline V gene sequence: CDR1 DFQATT, CDR2 SNEGSKA (reference sequence). V was pared by 4 bases and J by 6 bases, with 7 bases of the junction left unmatched.

Ten or more counts support this clonotype. V is TRBV29-1 and J is TRBJ2-7; unclear D gene. V gave up 2 bases and J gave up 0 bases, with 11 bases separating them. CDR1 SQVTM and CDR2 ANQGSEA come from the germline V gene. The CDR3 consists of 14 residues. The CDR3 loop reads CSVERTVSSYEQYF. CDR3 nucleotide sequence: TGCAGCGTTGAAAGGACGGTTAGCTCCTACGAGCAGTACTTC.

This clonotype occurred many times. J is TRBJ2-1 and V is TRBV7-8, with 8 bases identical to TRBD1. CDR1 SGHVS and CDR2 FQNEAQ come from the germline V gene. V lost 8 bases and J lost 2; bases outside the gene matches: 14. The CDR3 contains 17 residues. The CDR3 sequence is CASWEQPTGVAYNEQFF. In DNA form, the CDR3 reads TGTGCCAGCTGGGAACAGCCGACAGGGGTGGCCTACAATGAGCAGTTCTTC.

Only a few counts were recorded for this clonotype. The V call is TRBV11-2, the J call TRBJ2-1, with TRBD1 as a possible D gene (5 bases). With 0 bases removed from V and 6 bases from J, the gap between germline ends came to 12 bases. CDR3 length: 15 residues. Germline V gene lookup returns CDR1 SGHAT and CDR2 FQNNGV. In nucleotides, the CDR3 is TGTGCCAGCAGCTTAGACGCCAGGGCCTTCAATGAGCAGTTCTTC. Residues: CASSLDARAFNEQFF.

This clonotype has ten or more counts. DNA for the CDR3: TGTGCCAGCAGCAAATCAATCGAGGGCAGGGAGGCCTACGAGCAGTACTTC. It specifies CASSKSIEGREAYEQYF. V usage is TRBV21-1 and J usage is TRBJ2-7; the table calls TRBD2, which could not be checked here. TRBV21-1 counts as a pseudogene. There are 17 residues in the CDR3.

This chain uses TRBV27 with TRBJ2-5; tentatively, D is TRBD2 (6 bases). The germline V gene has CDR1 MNHEY and CDR2 SMNVEV (reference sequence). The CDR3 is 18 residues long. Deletions cut 2 bases from V and 4 bases from J, with 23 bases between. CDR3 DNA: TGTGCCAGCAGTTTACTGGCCCCCGGGGGTCTGCGAGGAGAGACCCAGTACTTC. Translation gives CASSLLAPGGLRGETQYF.

At least ten counts were recorded for this clonotype. The V call is TRBV6-6, the J call TRBJ2-1; D unresolved. The germline V and J ends were trimmed by 6 bases and 6 bases, with 12 bases remaining between them. The CDR3 extends over 13 amino acids. The germline CDR1 and CDR2 sequences are MNHNY and SVGAGI (reference sequence). DNA for the CDR3: TGTGCCAGCAGCCCAGGAGCATTCAATGAGCAGTTCTTC. Amino acid sequence: CASSPGAFNEQFF.

This clonotype has only a few counts. The genes are TRBV29-1 and TRBJ2-1; the D is unclear. The V gene lost 3 bases and the J gene lost 3 bases, with 0 bases spanning the gap. CDR1 SQVTM and CDR2 ANQGSEA come from the germline V gene. The CDR3 has 10 residues. CDR3 protein: CSVDYNEQFF. The CDR3 nucleotides are TGCAGCGTTGACTACAATGAGCAGTTCTTC.